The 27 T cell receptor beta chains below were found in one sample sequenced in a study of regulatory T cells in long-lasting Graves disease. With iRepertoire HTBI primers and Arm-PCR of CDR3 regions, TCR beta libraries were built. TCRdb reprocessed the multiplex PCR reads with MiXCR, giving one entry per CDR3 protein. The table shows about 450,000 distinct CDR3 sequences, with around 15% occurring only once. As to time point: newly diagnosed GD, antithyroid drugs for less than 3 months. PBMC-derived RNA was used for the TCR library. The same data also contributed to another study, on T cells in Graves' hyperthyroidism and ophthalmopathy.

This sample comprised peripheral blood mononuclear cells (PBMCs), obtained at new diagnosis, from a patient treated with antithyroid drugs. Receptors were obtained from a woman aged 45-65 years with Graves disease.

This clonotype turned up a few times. The CDR3 region is CSAPGGLRGGYSYNEQFF. CDR3 bases: TGCAGTGCTCCCGGCGGGTTGCGGGGGGGTTACTCCTACAATGAGCAGTTCTTC. V usage is TRBV20-1 and J usage is TRBJ2-1; 9 bases match TRBD2. Germline V CDR1 and CDR2: DFQATT, SNEGSKA (reference sequence). This CDR3 region has 18 residues. The V and J ends lost 5 bases and 0 bases, in that order; junction bases with no gene match: 14.

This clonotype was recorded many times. The CDR3 coding sequence is TGTGCCAGCAGCTTAGGAGGGGCGAGCGGGGAGACCCAGTACTTC. Protein product: CASSLGGASGETQYF. The chain links TRBV11-2 to TRBJ2-5; D is possibly TRBD2 (6 bases). Germline V gene lookup returns CDR1 SGHAT and CDR2 FQNNGV. This CDR3 comprises 15 residues. V shed 1 base and J shed 5 bases, with 14 bases lying between them. The complete variable domain, with remaining parts taken from reference TRBV11-2 and TRBJ2-5, reads EAGVAQSPRYKIIEKRQSVAFWCNPISGHATLYWYQQILGQGPKLLIQFQNNGVVDDSQLPKDRFSAERLKGVDSTLKIQPAKLEDSAVYLCASSLGGASGETQYFGPGTRLLVL.

CDR3 in amino acids: CASRIGTAKFF. DNA of the CDR3: TGTGCCAGCAGGATCGGGACAGCTAAGTTCTTC. This rearrangement joins TRBV27 to TRBJ2-1; 7 bases are a match to TRBD1. V lost 6 bases to trimming and J lost 14 bases; unmatched junction nucleotides: 7. This CDR3 spans 11 amino acids. CDR1 is MNHEY and CDR2 is SMNVEV in the germline V gene (reference sequence).

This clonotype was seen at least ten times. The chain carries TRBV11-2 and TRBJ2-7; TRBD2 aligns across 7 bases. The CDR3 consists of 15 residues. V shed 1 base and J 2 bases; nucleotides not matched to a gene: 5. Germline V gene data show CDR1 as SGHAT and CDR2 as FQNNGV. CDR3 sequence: CASSLVASGPYEQYF. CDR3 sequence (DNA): TGTGCCAGCAGCTTAGTAGCTAGCGGTCCCTACGAGCAGTACTTC.

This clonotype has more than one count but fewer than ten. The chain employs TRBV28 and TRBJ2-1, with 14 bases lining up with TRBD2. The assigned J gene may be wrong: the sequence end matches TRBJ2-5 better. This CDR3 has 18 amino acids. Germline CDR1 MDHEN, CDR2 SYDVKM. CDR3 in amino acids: CASSTGTSGSHGWETQYF. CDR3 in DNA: TGTGCCAGCAGTACCGGGACTAGCGGGAGTCATGGCTGGGAGACCCAGTACTTC.

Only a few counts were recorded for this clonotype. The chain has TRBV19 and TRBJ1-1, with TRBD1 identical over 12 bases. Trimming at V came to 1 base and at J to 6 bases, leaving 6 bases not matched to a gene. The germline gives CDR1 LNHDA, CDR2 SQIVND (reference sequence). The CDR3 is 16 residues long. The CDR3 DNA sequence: TGTGCCAGTAGTATAGGACGGGGACAGGGGGCGTCTGAAGCTTTCTTT. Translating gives CASSIGRGQGASEAFF.

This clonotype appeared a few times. The CDR3 coding sequence is TGTGCCAGTATATCCCTGACAGGGACCTACAATGAGCAGTTCTTC. Its protein is CASISLTGTYNEQFF. This chain connects TRBV28 to TRBJ2-1; 7 nucleotides agree with TRBD1. This CDR3 region has 15 residues. Germline CDR1 reads MDHEN; CDR2 reads SYDVKM. The V segment lost 9 bases and the J segment 2 bases; nucleotides outside the gene matches: 10.

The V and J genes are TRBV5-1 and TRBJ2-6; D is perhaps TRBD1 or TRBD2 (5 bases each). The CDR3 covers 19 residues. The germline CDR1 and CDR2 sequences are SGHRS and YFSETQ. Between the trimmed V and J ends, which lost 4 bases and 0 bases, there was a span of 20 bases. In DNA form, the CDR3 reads TGCGCCAGCAGCCCGCCGGCCGGGGCGGTATACTCTGGGGCCAACGTCCTGACTTTC. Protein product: CASSPPAGAVYSGANVLTF.

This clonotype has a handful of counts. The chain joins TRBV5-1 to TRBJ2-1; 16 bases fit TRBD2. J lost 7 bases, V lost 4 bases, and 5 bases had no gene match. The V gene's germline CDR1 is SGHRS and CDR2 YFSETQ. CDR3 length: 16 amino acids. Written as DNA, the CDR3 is TGCGCCAGCAGCACGGGACTAGCGGGAGGGGGTAATGAGCAGTTCTTC. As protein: CASSTGLAGGGNEQFF.

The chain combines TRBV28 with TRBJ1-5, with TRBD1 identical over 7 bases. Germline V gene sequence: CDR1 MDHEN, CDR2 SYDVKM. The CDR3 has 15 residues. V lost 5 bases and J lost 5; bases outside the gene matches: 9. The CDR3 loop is CASSPPGQKHQPQHF. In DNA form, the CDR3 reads TGTGCCAGCAGTCCCCCGGGACAGAAACATCAGCCCCAGCATTTT.

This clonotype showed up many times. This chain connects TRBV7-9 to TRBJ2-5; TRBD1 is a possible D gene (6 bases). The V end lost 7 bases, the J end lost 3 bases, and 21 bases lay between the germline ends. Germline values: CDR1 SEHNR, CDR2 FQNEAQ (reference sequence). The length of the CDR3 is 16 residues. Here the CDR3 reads CASTLSGATWKETQYF. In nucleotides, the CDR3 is TGTGCCAGCACCCTTTCAGGGGCGACGTGGAAAGAGACCCAGTACTTC. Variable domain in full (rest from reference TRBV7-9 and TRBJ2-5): DTGVSQNPRHKITKRGQNVTFRCDPISEHNRLYWYRQTLGQGPEFLTYFQNEAQLEKSRLLSDRFSAERPKGSFSTLEIQRTEQGDSAMYLCASTLSGATWKETQYFGPGTRLLVL.

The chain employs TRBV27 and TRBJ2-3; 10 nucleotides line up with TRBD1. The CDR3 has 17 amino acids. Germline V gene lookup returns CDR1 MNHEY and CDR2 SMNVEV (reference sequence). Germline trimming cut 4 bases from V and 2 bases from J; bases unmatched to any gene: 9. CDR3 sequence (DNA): TGTGCCAGCAGTTCCAATCCGGGACAGGGGACCACAGATACGCAGTATTTT. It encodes CASSSNPGQGTTDTQYF.

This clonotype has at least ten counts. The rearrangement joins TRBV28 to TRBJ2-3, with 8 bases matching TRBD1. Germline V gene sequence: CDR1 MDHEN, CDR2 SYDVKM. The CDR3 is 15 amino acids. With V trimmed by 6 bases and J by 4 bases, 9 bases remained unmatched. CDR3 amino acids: CASRSLQGAADTQYF. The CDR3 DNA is TGTGCCAGCAGATCACTTCAGGGGGCCGCAGATACGCAGTATTTT.

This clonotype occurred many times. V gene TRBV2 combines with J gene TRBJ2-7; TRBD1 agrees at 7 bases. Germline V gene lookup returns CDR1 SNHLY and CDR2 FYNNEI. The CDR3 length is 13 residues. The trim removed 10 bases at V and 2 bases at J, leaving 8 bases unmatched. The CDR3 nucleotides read TGTGCCACTCAGGGGGACACAACCTACGAGCAGTACTTC. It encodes CATQGDTTYEQYF. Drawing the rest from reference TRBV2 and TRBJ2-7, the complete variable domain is EPEVTQTPSHQVTQMGQEVILRCVPISNHLYFYWYRQILGQKVEFLVSFYNNEISEKSEIFDDQFSVERPDGSNFTLKIRSTKLEDSAMYFCATQGDTTYEQYFGPGTRLTVT.

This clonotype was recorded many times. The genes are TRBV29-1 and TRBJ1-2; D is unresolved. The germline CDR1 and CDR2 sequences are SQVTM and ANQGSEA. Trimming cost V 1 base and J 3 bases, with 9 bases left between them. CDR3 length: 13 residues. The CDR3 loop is CSVEVRADYGYTF. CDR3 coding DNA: TGCAGCGTTGAAGTTAGAGCAGACTATGGCTACACCTTC.

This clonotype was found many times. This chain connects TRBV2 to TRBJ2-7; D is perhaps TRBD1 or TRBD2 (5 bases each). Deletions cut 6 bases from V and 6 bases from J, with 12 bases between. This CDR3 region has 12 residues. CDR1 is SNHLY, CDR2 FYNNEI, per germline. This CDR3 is CASRQDSLEQYF. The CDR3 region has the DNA TGTGCCAGCAGACAGGACTCTCTCGAGCAGTACTTC.

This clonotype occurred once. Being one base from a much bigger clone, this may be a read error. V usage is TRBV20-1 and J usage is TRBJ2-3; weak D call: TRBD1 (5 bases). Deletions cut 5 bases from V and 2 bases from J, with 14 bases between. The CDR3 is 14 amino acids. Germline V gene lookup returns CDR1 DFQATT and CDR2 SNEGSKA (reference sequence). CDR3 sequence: CSADDSFTTDTQYF. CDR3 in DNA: TGCAGTGCTGATGACAGCTTCACCACAGATACGCAGTATTTT.

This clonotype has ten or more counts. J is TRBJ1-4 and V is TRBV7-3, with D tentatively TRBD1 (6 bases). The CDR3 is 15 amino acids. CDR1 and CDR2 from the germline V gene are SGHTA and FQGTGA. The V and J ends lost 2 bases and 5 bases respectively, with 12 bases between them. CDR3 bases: TGTGCCAGCAGCTTATTCACAGGGAAGAATGAAAAACTGTTTTTT. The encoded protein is CASSLFTGKNEKLFF.

The CDR3 sequence: CASSRSTGWEYEQYF. The CDR3, as DNA: TGTGCCAGCAGCCGTTCAACAGGGTGGGAGTACGAGCAGTACTTC. J is TRBJ2-7 and V is TRBV7-9, with D possibly TRBD1 on 6 matching bases. Germline V CDR1 and CDR2: SEHNR, FQNEAQ (reference sequence). V lost 5 bases and J 4 bases, leaving 18 bases between the germline ends. The CDR3 is made up of 15 amino acids. Looking up the rest from reference TRBV7-9 and TRBJ2-7 gives the full variable domain: DTGVSQNPRHKITKRGQNVTFRCDPISEHNRLYWYRQTLGQGPEFLTYFQNEAQLEKSRLLSDRFSAERPKGSFSTLEIQRTEQGDSAMYLCASSRSTGWEYEQYFGPGTRLTVT.

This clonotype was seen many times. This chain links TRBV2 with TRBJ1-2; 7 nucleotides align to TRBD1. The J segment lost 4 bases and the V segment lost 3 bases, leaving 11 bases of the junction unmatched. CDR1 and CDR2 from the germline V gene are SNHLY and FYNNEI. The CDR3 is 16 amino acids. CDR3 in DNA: TGTGCCAGCAGTGACCTGGGACAGCGTGGGTTCTATGGCTACACCTTC. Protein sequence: CASSDLGQRGFYGYTF.

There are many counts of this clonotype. The CDR3 sequence is CASTIRGVTDTQYF. The CDR3 DNA is TGTGCCAGCACCATCAGGGGAGTTACAGATACGCAGTATTTT. The V and J genes are TRBV6-1 and TRBJ2-3; a weak D match, TRBD1 (6 bases). The CDR3 contains 14 residues. The ends were cut back, 7 bases at V and 3 bases at J, with 14 bases in the middle. The germline gives CDR1 MNHNS, CDR2 SASEGT.

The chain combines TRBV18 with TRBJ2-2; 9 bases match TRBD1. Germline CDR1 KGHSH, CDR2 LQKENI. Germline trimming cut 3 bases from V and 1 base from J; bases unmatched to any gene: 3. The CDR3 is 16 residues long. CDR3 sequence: CASSPSTGGNTGELFF. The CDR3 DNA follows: TGTGCCAGCTCACCCTCGACAGGGGGGAACACCGGGGAGCTGTTTTTT.

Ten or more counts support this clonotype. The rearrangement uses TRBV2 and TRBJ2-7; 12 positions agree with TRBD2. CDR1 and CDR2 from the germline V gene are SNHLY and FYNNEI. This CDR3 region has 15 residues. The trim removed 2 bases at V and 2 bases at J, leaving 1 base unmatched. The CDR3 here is CASSETSGRTYEQYF. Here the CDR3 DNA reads TGTGCCAGCAGTGAAACTAGCGGGAGGACCTACGAGCAGTACTTC.

In DNA form, the CDR3 reads TGTGCCAGCAGCCCAGAGATAGGACAGCCTCACTATGGCTACACCTTC. Translated, it gives CASSPEIGQPHYGYTF. The genes are TRBV7-2 and TRBJ1-2; D may be TRBD1 (6 bases). CDR1 and CDR2 from the germline V gene are SGHTA and FQGNSA. The V end was cut by 5 bases, the J end by 3 bases, with 19 bases between. This CDR3 has 16 amino acids.

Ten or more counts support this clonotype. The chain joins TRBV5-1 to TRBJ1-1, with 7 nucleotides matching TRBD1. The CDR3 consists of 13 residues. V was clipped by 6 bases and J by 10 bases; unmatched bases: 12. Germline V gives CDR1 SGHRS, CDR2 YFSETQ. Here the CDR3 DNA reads TGCGCCAGCACCATAGACAGGGATGGAGGAGCTTTCTTT. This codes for CASTIDRDGGAFF.

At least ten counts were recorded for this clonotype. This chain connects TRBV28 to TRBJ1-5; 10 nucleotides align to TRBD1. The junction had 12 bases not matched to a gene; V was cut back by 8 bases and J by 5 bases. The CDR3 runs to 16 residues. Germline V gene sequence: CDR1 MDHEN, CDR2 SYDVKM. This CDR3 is CASYGTGDRGYQPQHF. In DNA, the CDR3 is TGTGCCAGCTACGGGACAGGGGATAGGGGGTATCAGCCCCAGCATTTT.

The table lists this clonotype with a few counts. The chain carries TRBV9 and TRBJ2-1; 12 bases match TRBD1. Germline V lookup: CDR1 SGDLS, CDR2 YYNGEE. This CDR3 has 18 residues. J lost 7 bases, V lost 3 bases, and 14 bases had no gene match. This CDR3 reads CASSGLVLGTGGGNEQFF. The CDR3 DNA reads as TGTGCCAGCAGCGGCCTGGTCCTCGGGACAGGGGGCGGGAATGAGCAGTTCTTC.